The 15 T cell receptor beta chains presented below share a single source sample, sequenced in a study of chemoradiotherapy in HPV16-positive cancers. Here immunoSEQ multiplex PCR was the method, and the copy in TCRdb shows in-frame clones only, minus some. The data show about 23,000 clones, with around 90% seen just once and approximately 5.8% held by the top ten. Sequencing was performed on blood, taken from a patient who underwent chemoradiotherapy. The receptor set was obtained from a human donor with HPV-associated anogenital cancer.

In this sample, this clone turned up once. The rearrangement uses TRBV7-9 and TRBJ2-5; no clear D gene. CDR3 length: 12 residues. CDR1 and CDR2 (germline): SEHNR, FQNEAQ (reference sequence). Trimming removed 5 bases from V and 5 bases from J, with 9 bases in between. The CDR3: CASSRAQETQYF. The CDR3 region has the DNA TGTGCCAGCAGCCGCGCCCAGGAGACCCAGTACTTC.

This clone was recorded only once. The J gene is TRBJ2-2, the V gene TRBV21-1; the table assigns TRBD1, which was not confirmed against the DNA. TRBV21-1 counts as a pseudogene. The CDR3 has 14 amino acids. The CDR3 sequence: CASRPGGFTGELFF. The CDR3 DNA reads as TGTGCCAGCAGACCAGGGGGCTTTACCGGGGAGCTGTTTTTT.

The chain carries TRBV2 and TRBJ2-5; 10 bases align to TRBD2. Unmatched junction bases numbered 12, after V lost 4 bases and J lost 4 bases. Germline CDR1 reads SNHLY; CDR2 reads FYNNEI. The CDR3 runs 17 residues. The CDR3 nucleotides read TGTGCCAGCAGTGCGGAGCGGGGGGGAGTTTTCGCAGAGACCCAGTACTTC. Protein product: CASSAERGGVFAETQYF.

The chain employs TRBV6-1 and TRBJ1-4, with D perhaps matching TRBD1 (6 bases). Trimming stripped 2 bases from V and 4 bases from J, with 8 bases between. The CDR3 has 14 amino acids. CDR1 is MNHNS, CDR2 SASEGT, per germline. The CDR3 sequence is CASSEQGYNEKLFF. The CDR3 DNA sequence: TGTGCCAGCAGTGAACAGGGGTATAATGAAAAACTGTTTTTT.

V usage is TRBV5-1 and J usage is TRBJ2-2; D is uncertain. CDR1 and CDR2 (germline): SGHRS, YFSETQ. The CDR3 runs to 15 residues. V lost 1 base to trimming and J lost 2 bases, with 9 bases between them. The CDR3: CASSLMGDNTGELFF. The CDR3 DNA is TGCGCCAGCAGCTTGATGGGTGACAACACCGGGGAGCTGTTTTTT.

The chain has TRBV7-9 and TRBJ1-1; possible D gene TRBD1, 5 bases. CDR3 length equals 15 residues. Germline V lookup: CDR1 SEHNR, CDR2 FQNEAQ (reference sequence). Trimming removed 5 bases from V and 5 bases from J, with 18 bases in between. The CDR3 here is CASSDTTGGGTEAFF. In DNA form, the CDR3 reads TGTGCCAGCAGCGATACAACAGGAGGAGGTACTGAAGCTTTCTTT.

The CDR3 bases are TGTGCCAGCAGTGCTAACCGCTGGACAGTTTATGGCTACACCTTC. Its protein is CASSANRWTVYGYTF. V and J are TRBV6-1 and TRBJ1-2, with D possibly TRBD1 on 6 matching bases. The V gene lost 4 bases and the J gene lost 5 bases, with 17 bases spanning the gap. Germline-derived CDR1 and CDR2 are MNHNS and SASEGT. CDR3 length: 15 amino acids.

This clone has a single count. The chain joins TRBV10-3 to TRBJ2-3, with D perhaps TRBD2 (7 bases). The CDR3 length is 16 residues. Germline V CDR1 and CDR2: ENHRY, SYGVKD. Trimming removed 6 bases at V and 0 bases at J, with 16 bases between. The chain's CDR3 is CAISEGGGWSTDTQYF. For the CDR3, the DNA is TGTGCCATCAGCGAGGGAGGGGGGTGGAGCACAGATACGCAGTATTTT.

The CDR3 region is CASSTDRVNQPQHF. CDR3 nucleotides: TGTGCCAGTAGTACAGACCGGGTCAATCAGCCCCAGCATTTT. The chain is built from TRBV19 and TRBJ1-5; no clear D gene. Germline V gives CDR1 LNHDA, CDR2 SQIVND (reference sequence). V gave up 4 bases and J gave up 3 bases, with 10 bases separating them. This CDR3 comprises 14 residues. Looking up the rest from reference TRBV19 and TRBJ1-5 gives the full variable domain: DGGITQSPKYLFRKEGQNVTLSCEQNLNHDAMYWYRQDPGQGLRLIYYSQIVNDFQKGDIAEGYSVSREKKESFPLTVTSAQKNPTAFYLCASSTDRVNQPQHFGDGTRLSIL.

This chain uses TRBV25-1 with TRBJ2-1; 11 bases fit TRBD1. Trimming at V came to 2 bases and at J to 10 bases, leaving 4 bases not matched to a gene. The CDR3 contains 14 residues. CDR1 MGHDK and CDR2 SYGVNS come from the germline V gene. This chain's CDR3 is CASSERDRGNEQFF. CDR3 coding DNA: TGTGCCAGCAGTGAACGGGACAGGGGGAACGAGCAGTTCTTC.

CDR3 loop: CASSVDRGGTEAFF. Written as DNA, the CDR3 is TGTGCCAGCAGTGTGGACAGGGGGGGTACTGAAGCTTTCTTT. V usage is TRBV6-5 and J usage is TRBJ1-1; 10 bases fit TRBD1. Germline trimming cut 5 bases from V and 5 bases from J; bases unmatched to any gene: 5. The length of the CDR3 is 14 residues. Germline CDR1 reads MNHEY; CDR2 reads SVGAGI.

This chain connects TRBV19 to TRBJ1-5; D gene unclear. Germline V gene lookup returns CDR1 LNHDA and CDR2 SQIVND (reference sequence). The CDR3 is 16 amino acids. V shed 3 bases and J shed 0 bases, with 12 bases lying between them. CDR3 nucleotide sequence: TGTGCCAGTAGTATTTCTGAGATGAATAGCAATCAGCCCCAGCATTTT. It yields the protein CASSISEMNSNQPQHF.

This clone was seen only once. The chain combines TRBV27 with TRBJ1-5; a weak D match, TRBD1 (6 bases). This CDR3 has 17 amino acids. V gave up 0 bases and J gave up 2 bases, with 14 bases separating them. Germline lookup yields CDR1 MNHEY and CDR2 SMNVEV (reference sequence). The CDR3 DNA reads TGTGCCAGCAGTTTATCGAAAGGCGGACAGCGCAATCAGCCCCAGCATTTT. Protein sequence: CASSLSKGGQRNQPQHF.

This chain joins TRBV5-4 and TRBJ1-4, with no clear D. The CDR3 totals 15 residues. V was cut by 4 bases and J by 2 bases, with 12 bases left in between. Germline CDR1 reads SGHNT; CDR2 reads YYREEE (reference sequence). CDR3 bases: TGTGCCAGCAGCCGACGGATGGGGACTAATGAAAAACTGTTTTTT. Translated, it gives CASSRRMGTNEKLFF.

V and J are TRBV4-1 and TRBJ1-2; unclear D gene. Germline V gene lookup returns CDR1 MGHRA and CDR2 YSYEKL. The CDR3 is 15 amino acids. Trimming cost V 0 bases and J 6 bases, with 14 bases left between them. CDR3 residues: CASSQDLRQSNGYTF. The CDR3, as DNA: TGCGCCAGCAGCCAAGATCTCCGCCAGAGCAATGGCTACACCTTC.